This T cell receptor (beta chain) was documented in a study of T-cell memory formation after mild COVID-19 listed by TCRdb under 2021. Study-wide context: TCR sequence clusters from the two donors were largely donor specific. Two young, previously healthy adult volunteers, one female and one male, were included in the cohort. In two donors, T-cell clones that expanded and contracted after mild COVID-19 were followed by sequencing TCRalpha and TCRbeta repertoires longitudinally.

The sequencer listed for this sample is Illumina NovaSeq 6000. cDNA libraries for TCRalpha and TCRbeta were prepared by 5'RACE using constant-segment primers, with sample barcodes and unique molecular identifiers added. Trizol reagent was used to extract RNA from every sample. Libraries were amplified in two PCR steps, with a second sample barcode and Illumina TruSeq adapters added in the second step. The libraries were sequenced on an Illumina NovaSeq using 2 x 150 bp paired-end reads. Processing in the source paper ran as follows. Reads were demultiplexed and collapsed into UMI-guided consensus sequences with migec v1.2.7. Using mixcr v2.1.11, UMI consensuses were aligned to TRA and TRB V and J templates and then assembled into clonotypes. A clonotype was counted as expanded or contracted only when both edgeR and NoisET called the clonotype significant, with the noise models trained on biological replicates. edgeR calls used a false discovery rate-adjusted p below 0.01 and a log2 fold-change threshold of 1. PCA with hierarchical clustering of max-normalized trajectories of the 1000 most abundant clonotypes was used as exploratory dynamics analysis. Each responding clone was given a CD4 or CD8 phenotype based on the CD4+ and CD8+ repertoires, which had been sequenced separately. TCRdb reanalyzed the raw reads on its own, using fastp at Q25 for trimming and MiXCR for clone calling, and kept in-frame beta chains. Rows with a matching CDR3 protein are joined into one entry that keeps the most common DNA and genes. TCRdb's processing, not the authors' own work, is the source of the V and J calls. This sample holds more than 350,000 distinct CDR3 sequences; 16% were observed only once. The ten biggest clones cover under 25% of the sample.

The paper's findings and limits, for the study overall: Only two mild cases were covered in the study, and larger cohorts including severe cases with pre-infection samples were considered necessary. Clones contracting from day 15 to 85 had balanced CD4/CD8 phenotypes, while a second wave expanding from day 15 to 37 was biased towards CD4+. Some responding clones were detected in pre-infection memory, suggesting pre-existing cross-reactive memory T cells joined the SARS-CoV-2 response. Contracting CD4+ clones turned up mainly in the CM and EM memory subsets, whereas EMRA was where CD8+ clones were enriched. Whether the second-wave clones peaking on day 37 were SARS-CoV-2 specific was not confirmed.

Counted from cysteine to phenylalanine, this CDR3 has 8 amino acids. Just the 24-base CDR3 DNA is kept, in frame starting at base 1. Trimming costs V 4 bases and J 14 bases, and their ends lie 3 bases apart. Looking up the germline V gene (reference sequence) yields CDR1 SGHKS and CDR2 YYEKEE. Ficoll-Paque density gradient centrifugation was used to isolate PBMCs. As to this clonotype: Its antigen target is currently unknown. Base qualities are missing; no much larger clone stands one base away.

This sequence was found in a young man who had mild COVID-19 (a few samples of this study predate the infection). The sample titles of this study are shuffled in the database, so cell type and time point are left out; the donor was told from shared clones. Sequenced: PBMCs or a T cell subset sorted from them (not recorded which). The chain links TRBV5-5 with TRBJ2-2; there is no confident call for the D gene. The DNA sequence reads TGTGCCAGCAGCCCCCTGTTTTTT. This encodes CASSPLFF. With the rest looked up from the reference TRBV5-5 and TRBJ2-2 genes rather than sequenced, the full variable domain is DAGVTQSPTHLIKTRGQQVTLRCSPISGHKSVSWYQQVLGQGPQFIFQYYEKEERGRGNFPDRFSARQFPNYSSELNVNALLLGDSALYLCASSPLFFGEGSRLTVL.